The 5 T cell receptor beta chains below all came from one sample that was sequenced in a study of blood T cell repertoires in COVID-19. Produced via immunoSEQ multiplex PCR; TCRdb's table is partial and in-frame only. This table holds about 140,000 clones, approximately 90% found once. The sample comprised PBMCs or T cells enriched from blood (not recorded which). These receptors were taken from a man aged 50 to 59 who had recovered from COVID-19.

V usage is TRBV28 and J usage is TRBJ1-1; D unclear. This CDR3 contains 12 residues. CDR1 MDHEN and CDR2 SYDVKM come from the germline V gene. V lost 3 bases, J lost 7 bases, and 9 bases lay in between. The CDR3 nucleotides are TGTGCCAGCAGTTTGATCGGAGGTGAAGCTTTCTTT. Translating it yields CASSLIGGEAFF.

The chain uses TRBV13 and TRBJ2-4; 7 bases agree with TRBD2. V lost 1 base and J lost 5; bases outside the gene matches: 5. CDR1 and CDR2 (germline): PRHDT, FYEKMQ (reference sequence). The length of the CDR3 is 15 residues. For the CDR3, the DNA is TGTGCCAGCAGCTTAGAGCGGGACGGTCAAAACATTCAGTACTTC. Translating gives CASSLERDGQNIQYF.

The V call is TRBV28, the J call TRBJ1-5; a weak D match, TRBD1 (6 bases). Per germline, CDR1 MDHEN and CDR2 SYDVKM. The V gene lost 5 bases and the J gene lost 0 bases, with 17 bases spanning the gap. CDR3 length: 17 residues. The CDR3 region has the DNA TGTGCCAGCAGTCCGGGACACAACGATTATAGCAATCAGCCCCAGCATTTT. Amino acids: CASSPGHNDYSNQPQHF. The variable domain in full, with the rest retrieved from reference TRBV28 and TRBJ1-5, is DVKVTQSSRYLVKRTGEKVFLECVQDMDHENMFWYRQDPGLGLRLIYFSYDVKMKEKGDIPEGYSVSREKKERFSLILESASTNQTSMYLCASSPGHNDYSNQPQHFGDGTRLSIL.

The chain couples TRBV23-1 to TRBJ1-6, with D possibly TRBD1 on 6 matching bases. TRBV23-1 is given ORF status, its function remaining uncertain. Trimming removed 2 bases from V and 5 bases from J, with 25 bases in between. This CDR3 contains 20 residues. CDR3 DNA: TGCGCCAGCAGTCAAGAAAGGGGGACACCACAGTGGGTTAATAATTCACCCCTCCACTTT. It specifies CASSQERGTPQWVNNSPLHF.

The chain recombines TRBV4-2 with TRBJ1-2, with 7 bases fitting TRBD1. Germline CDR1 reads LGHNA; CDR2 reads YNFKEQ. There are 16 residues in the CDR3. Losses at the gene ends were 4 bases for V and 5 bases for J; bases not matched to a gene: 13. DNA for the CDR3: TGTGCCAGCAGCCTAACCACGACAGGGTATGGGTATGGCTACACCTTC. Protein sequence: CASSLTTTGYGYGYTF.